Below, 5 T cell receptor beta chains from the same sample are listed, as sequenced in a study of T-cell reconstitution after alpha-beta-depleted transplantation in children. The TCRbeta library incorporated unique molecular identifiers. TCRdb itself ran the PCR reads through MiXCR, one entry per CDR3 protein. The data contain 200,000 to 250,000 distinct CDR3 sequences, roughly 10% of them singletons. The starting material was PBMCs, obtained before TCRalphabeta/CD19-depleted stem cell transplant. All receptors come from a child less than two years old with acute myeloid leukemia, due to receive a stem cell transplant.

This clonotype has ten or more counts. The gene calls are TRBV7-2 and TRBJ1-5; D unclear. CDR3 length: 12 residues. The V end was cut by 2 bases, the J end by 10 bases, with 9 bases between. Germline V lookup: CDR1 SGHTA, CDR2 FQGNSA. This CDR3 is CASSLIESPQHF. The CDR3 nucleotides are TGTGCCAGCAGCTTAATCGAATCTCCCCAGCATTTT.

This clonotype was detected ten times or more. The V gene is TRBV6-5, the J gene TRBJ1-1, with a weak D call TRBD1 (6 bases). Per germline, CDR1 MNHEY and CDR2 SVGAGI. CDR3 length: 18 amino acids. The ends were cut back, 4 bases at V and 3 bases at J, with 24 bases in the middle. The CDR3 spells CASSSTQVGGGRYTEAFF. In nucleotides, the CDR3 is TGTGCCAGCAGTTCCACGCAGGTGGGAGGGGGGCGATACACTGAAGCTTTCTTT.

This clonotype has ten or more counts. This sequence joins TRBV12-3 or TRBV12-4 and TRBJ2-7; D remains unclear. V lost 1 base to trimming and J lost 5 bases, with 3 bases between them. This CDR3 comprises 11 residues. CDR3 DNA sequence: TGTGCCAGCAGTTTAGTCCACGAGCAGTACTTC. It specifies CASSLVHEQYF.

This clonotype was counted many times. Written as DNA, the CDR3 is TGCAGTGCTGTTGGTAGGGCGACTGACTACGAGCAGTACTTC. As protein: CSAVGRATDYEQYF. The chain uses TRBV20-1 and TRBJ2-7, with D unresolved. Trimming left V 5 bases short and J 3 bases short, with 17 bases between. CDR1 and CDR2 (germline): DFQATT, SNEGSKA (reference sequence). The CDR3 covers 14 residues.

The chain uses TRBV11-2 and TRBJ2-7; 7 nucleotides line up with TRBD1. Trimming took 0 bases from V and 5 from J; bases not matched to a gene: 13. This CDR3 is 17 amino acids long. Germline CDR1 and CDR2: SGHAT and FQNNGV. Written as DNA, the CDR3 is TGTGCCAGCAGCTTAGATCGGGGCCTCAGGGGGACCCACGAGCAGTACTTC. This codes for CASSLDRGLRGTHEQYF.